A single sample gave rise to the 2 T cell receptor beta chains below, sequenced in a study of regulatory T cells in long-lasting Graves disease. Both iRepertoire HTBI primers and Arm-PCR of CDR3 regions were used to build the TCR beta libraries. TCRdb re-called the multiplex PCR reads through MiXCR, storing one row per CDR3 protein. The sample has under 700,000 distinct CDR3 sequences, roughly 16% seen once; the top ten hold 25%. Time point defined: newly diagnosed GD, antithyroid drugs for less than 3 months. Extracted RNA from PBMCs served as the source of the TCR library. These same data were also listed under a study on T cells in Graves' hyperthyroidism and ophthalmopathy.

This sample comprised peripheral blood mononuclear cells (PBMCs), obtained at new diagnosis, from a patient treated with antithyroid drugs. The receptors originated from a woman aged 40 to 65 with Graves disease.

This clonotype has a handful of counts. The CDR3 DNA is TGTGCCAGCAGTTTTAGAGGGGGATATTCACCCCTCCACTTT. It specifies CASSFRGGYSPLHF. This rearrangement joins TRBV12-3 or TRBV12-4 to TRBJ1-6; a weak D match, TRBD1 (6 bases). V shed 3 bases and J shed 8 bases, with 11 bases lying between them. The length of the CDR3 is 14 residues.

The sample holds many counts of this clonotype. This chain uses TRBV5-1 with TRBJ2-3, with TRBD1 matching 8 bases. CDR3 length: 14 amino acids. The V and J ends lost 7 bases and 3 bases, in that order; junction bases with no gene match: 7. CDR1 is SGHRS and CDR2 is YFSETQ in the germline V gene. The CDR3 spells CASATGVETDTQYF. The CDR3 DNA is TGCGCCAGCGCGACAGGGGTAGAGACAGATACGCAGTATTTT.